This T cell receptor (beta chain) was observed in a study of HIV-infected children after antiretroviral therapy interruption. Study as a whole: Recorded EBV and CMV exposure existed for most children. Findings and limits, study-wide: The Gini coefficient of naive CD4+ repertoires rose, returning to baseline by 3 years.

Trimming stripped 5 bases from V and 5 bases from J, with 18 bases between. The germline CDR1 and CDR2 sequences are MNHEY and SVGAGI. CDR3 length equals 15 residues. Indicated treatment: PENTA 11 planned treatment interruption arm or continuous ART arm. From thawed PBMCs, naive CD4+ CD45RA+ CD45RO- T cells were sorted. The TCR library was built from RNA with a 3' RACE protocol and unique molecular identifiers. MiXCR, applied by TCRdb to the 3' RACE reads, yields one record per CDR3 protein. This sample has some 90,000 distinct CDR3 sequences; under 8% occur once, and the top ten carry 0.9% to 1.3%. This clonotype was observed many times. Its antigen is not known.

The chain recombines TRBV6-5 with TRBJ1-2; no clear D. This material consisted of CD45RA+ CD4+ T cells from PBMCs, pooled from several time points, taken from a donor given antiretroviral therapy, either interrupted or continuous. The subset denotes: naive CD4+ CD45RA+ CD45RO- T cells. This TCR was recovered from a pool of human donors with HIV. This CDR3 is CASSPLATNLYGYTF. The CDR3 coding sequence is TGTGCCAGCAGTCCCTTGGCCACCAACCTTTATGGCTACACCTTC.